These 22 T cell receptor beta chains came from one sample sequenced in a study of blood T cell repertoires in COVID-19. Profiling relied on immunoSEQ multiplex PCR, and the TCRdb table lists in-frame clones only, not all of them. This sample has roughly 180,000 clones, with more than 75% found just once. The specimen was PBMCs or T cells enriched from blood (not recorded which). These TCRs come from a woman aged 25-40 years who had recovered from COVID-19.

The rearrangement uses TRBV5-1 and TRBJ2-2, with D possibly matching TRBD2 (5 bases). V was cut by 4 bases and J by 2 bases, with 18 bases left in between. The CDR3 has 17 amino acids. Germline loops: CDR1 SGHRS, CDR2 YFSETQ. The CDR3 DNA sequence: TGCGCCAGCAGCACGGTGACGGGATTAATTAACACCGGGGAGCTGTTTTTT. It is translated as CASSTVTGLINTGELFF. Looking up the rest from reference TRBV5-1 and TRBJ2-2 gives the full variable domain: KAGVTQTPRYLIKTRGQQVTLSCSPISGHRSVSWYQQTPGQGLQFLFEYFSETQRNKGNFPGRFSGRQFSNSRSEMNVSTLELGDSALYLCASSTVTGLINTGELFFGEGSRLTVL.

This rearrangement joins TRBV25-1 to TRBJ1-6, with unresolved D. Germline CDR1 MGHDK, CDR2 SYGVNS. Deletions cut 1 base from V and 8 bases from J, with 6 bases between. The length of the CDR3 is 13 residues. The CDR3 protein is CASSESRDSPLHF. CDR3 nucleotides: TGTGCCAGCAGTGAATCGCGCGATTCACCCCTCCACTTT.

The V and J genes are TRBV3-1 (or the pseudogene TRBV3-2) and TRBJ1-3; no clear D. CDR1 is LGHDT and CDR2 is YNNKEL in the germline V gene (reference sequence). CDR3 length: 17 amino acids. Trimming stripped 1 base from V and 0 bases from J, with 13 bases between. In nucleotides, the CDR3 is TGTGCCAGCAGCCAAGGGTTATTGGGAGTCTCTGGAAACACCATATATTTT. It codes for CASSQGLLGVSGNTIYF.

For the CDR3, the DNA is TGCAGCGTTGGCCTTTTACGGGGGTTCGGCAATGAGCAGTTCTTC. Protein sequence: CSVGLLRGFGNEQFF. The chain recombines TRBV29-1 with TRBJ2-1; D might be TRBD2 (6 bases). The CDR3 covers 15 residues. Germline CDR1 SQVTM, CDR2 ANQGSEA. Trimming took 4 bases from V and 6 from J, leaving 19 bases between them.

The chain recombines TRBV20-1 with TRBJ1-6, with D tentatively TRBD1 (6 bases). Germline V gene data show CDR1 as DFQATT and CDR2 as SNEGSKA (reference sequence). Trimming cost V 3 bases and J 7 bases, with 13 bases left between them. The CDR3 length is 14 residues. CDR3 DNA sequence: TGCAGTGCTAGTAACAGGGTTCTGAATTCACCCCTCCACTTT. Protein product: CSASNRVLNSPLHF.

The chain joins TRBV29-1 to TRBJ2-1, with D unresolved. The CDR3 covers 12 residues. Trimming shortened V by 8 bases and J by 2 bases, and 10 bases separated the two germline ends. The V gene's germline CDR1 is SQVTM and CDR2 ANQGSEA. The CDR3: CSSGGAYNEQFF. For the CDR3, the DNA is TGCAGCTCCGGTGGAGCCTACAATGAGCAGTTCTTC.

The gene calls are TRBV18 and TRBJ2-1; 7 bases are a match to TRBD1. Germline-derived CDR1 and CDR2 are KGHSH and LQKENI. V lost 3 bases, J lost 8 bases, and 7 bases stayed unmatched. The CDR3 runs to 14 residues. CDR3 bases: TGTGCCAGCTCACCCTGGACAGGAGCGGATGAGCAGTTCTTC. This encodes CASSPWTGADEQFF.

This chain joins TRBV28 and TRBJ2-2; TRBD2 is a possible D gene (5 bases). Germline lookup yields CDR1 MDHEN and CDR2 SYDVKM. This CDR3 is built from 15 residues. V dropped 2 bases and J dropped 5 bases, with 12 bases sitting between them. The CDR3 sequence is CASSLSLAGTGELFF. The CDR3 bases are TGTGCCAGCAGTTTAAGTCTAGCTGGGACCGGGGAGCTGTTTTTT. Based on the CDR3 plus reference TRBV28 and TRBJ2-2, the full variable domain is DVKVTQSSRYLVKRTGEKVFLECVQDMDHENMFWYRQDPGLGLRLIYFSYDVKMKEKGDIPEGYSVSREKKERFSLILESASTNQTSMYLCASSLSLAGTGELFFGEGSRLTVL.

The V and J genes are TRBV30 and TRBJ2-7; D may be TRBD1 (6 bases). V was clipped by 5 bases and J by 1 base, with 15 bases between them. The CDR3 is 14 residues long. The germline gives CDR1 GTSNPN, CDR2 SVGIG (reference sequence). CDR3 in DNA: TGTGCCTGGGCCACGGACAGCGGTTCCTACGAGCAGTACTTC. This translates into CAWATDSGSYEQYF.

The J gene is TRBJ2-5, the V gene TRBV7-9; 7 bases agree with TRBD1. The germline CDR1 and CDR2 sequences are SEHNR and FQNEAQ (reference sequence). The V gene end was trimmed by 5 bases and the J gene end by 4 bases; junction bases not matched to a gene: 10. CDR3 size: 15 residues. The CDR3 bases are TGTGCCAGCAGCAGTCGGGACAGCCTTTTAGAGACCCAGTACTTC. The encoded protein is CASSSRDSLLETQYF.

The chain uses TRBV2 and TRBJ2-1; 9 bases fit TRBD2. The CDR3 sequence is 11 residues long. The V and J ends lost 10 bases and 12 bases, in that order; junction bases with no gene match: 7. In germline, CDR1 is SNHLY, CDR2 FYNNEI. CDR3 in DNA: TGTGCCATCGCGACTAGCGGCGGGCAGTTCTTC. Residues: CAIATSGGQFF.

CDR3 nucleotides: TGTGCCAGCAGTGACGGTACAGCCAATTCACCCCTCCACTTT. Translating it yields CASSDGTANSPLHF. V gene TRBV2 combines with J gene TRBJ1-6, with D unresolved. The CDR3 is 14 residues long. Germline V gene sequence: CDR1 SNHLY, CDR2 FYNNEI. Trimming pared 3 bases from V and 7 bases from J, leaving 10 bases between. Full variable domain (rest looked up from reference TRBV2 and TRBJ1-6): EPEVTQTPSHQVTQMGQEVILRCVPISNHLYFYWYRQILGQKVEFLVSFYNNEISEKSEIFDDQFSVERPDGSNFTLKIRSTKLEDSAMYFCASSDGTANSPLHFGNGTRLTVT.

CDR3 protein: CASSLSGGTYNEQFF. The CDR3 nucleotides are TGTGCCAGCAGCTTATCGGGAGGGACCTACAATGAGCAGTTCTTC. This chain joins TRBV11-2 and TRBJ2-1; 8 positions agree with TRBD2. Germline CDR1 reads SGHAT; CDR2 reads FQNNGV. J was trimmed by 2 bases and V by 2 bases; bases with no gene match: 2. The CDR3 loop spans 15 amino acids.

V is TRBV5-1 and J is TRBJ2-7; 7 bases map to TRBD1. The germline gives CDR1 SGHRS, CDR2 YFSETQ. CDR3 size: 14 residues. The junction had 5 bases not matched to a gene; V was cut back by 4 bases and J by 1 base. CDR3 residues: CASSPGTESYEQYF. The CDR3 DNA reads TGCGCCAGCAGCCCCGGGACAGAATCCTACGAGCAGTACTTC.

This clone was counted once. V gene TRBV3-1 (or the pseudogene TRBV3-2) combines with J gene TRBJ1-5; unclear D gene. This CDR3 is 15 amino acids long. Per germline, CDR1 LGHDT and CDR2 YNNKEL (reference sequence). V was cut by 1 base and J by 5 bases, with 12 bases left in between. The CDR3 DNA is TGTGCCAGCAGCCAAGGACTGGATTTTTATCAGCCCCAGCATTTT. Translated, it gives CASSQGLDFYQPQHF.

This chain joins TRBV7-9 and TRBJ1-2; perhaps TRBD1 as D (5 bases). Germline-derived CDR1 and CDR2 are SEHNR and FQNEAQ (reference sequence). This CDR3 is 16 amino acids long. Trimming left V 2 bases short and J 0 bases short, with 13 bases between. CDR3 in DNA: TGTGCCAGCAGCTTAACAGGAGTCAGCTCTAACTATGGCTACACCTTC. It codes for CASSLTGVSSNYGYTF.

The V call is TRBV5-1, the J call TRBJ1-6; D call uncertain. From germline, CDR1 is SGHRS and CDR2 YFSETQ. This CDR3 has 13 residues. The V end was cut by 6 bases, the J end by 3 bases, with 7 bases between. The CDR3 DNA sequence: TGCGCCAGCACCAGTGACTATAATTCACCCCTCCACTTT. Its protein product is CASTSDYNSPLHF.

This clone was recorded many times. The chain couples TRBV6-4 to TRBJ2-3, with D possibly TRBD2 on 6 matching bases. This CDR3 is 16 amino acids long. Per the germline V gene, CDR1 is MRHNA and CDR2 is SNTAGT. The V and J ends lost 0 bases and 0 bases respectively, with 10 bases between them. Here the CDR3 DNA reads TGTGCCAGCAGTGACTCGCGGGAACTAAGCACAGATACGCAGTATTTT. Residues: CASSDSRELSTDTQYF.

The CDR3 here is CATSDAGSYGYTF. The CDR3 DNA is TGTGCCACCAGTGACGCGGGATCCTATGGCTACACCTTC. The rearrangement uses TRBV24-1 and TRBJ1-2, with D uncertain. CDR3 length: 13 residues. CDR1 KGHDR and CDR2 SFDVKD come from the germline V gene. V was cut by 4 bases and J by 4 bases, with 9 bases left in between.

The chain employs TRBV6-5 and TRBJ2-7; tentative D call: TRBD1 (6 bases). The V gene's germline CDR1 is MNHEY and CDR2 SVGAGI. The CDR3 consists of 13 residues. Trimming stripped 4 bases from V and 4 bases from J, with 11 bases between. Here the CDR3 DNA reads TGTGCCAGCAGTTTGACAGGTCGGTACGAGCAGTACTTC. Protein sequence: CASSLTGRYEQYF.

The V and J genes are TRBV7-2 and TRBJ2-3; D not certain. Germline V lookup: CDR1 SGHTA, CDR2 FQGNSA. Trimming stripped 1 base from V and 8 bases from J, with 7 bases between. This CDR3 is built from 12 residues. CDR3 bases: TGTGCCAGCAGCTTAGTTAGAGGTACGCAGTATTTT. It codes for CASSLVRGTQYF.

V usage is TRBV28 and J usage is TRBJ2-7; D remains unclear. This CDR3 spans 14 amino acids. Trimming left V 3 bases short and J 3 bases short, with 12 bases between. From germline, CDR1 is MDHEN and CDR2 SYDVKM. The CDR3 nucleotides are TGTGCCAGCAGTTTGGCAGGTGTGGTCTACGAGCAGTACTTC. Its protein is CASSLAGVVYEQYF.